Listed below are T cell receptor beta chains from one sample, sequenced in a study of T cells in Graves' hyperthyroidism and ophthalmopathy. TCRdb re-derived calls from the multiplex PCR reads in MiXCR, one entry per CDR3 protein. The table records about 260,000 distinct CDR3 sequences, about 16% of them present only once. Sequenced input: blood. These receptors were collected from a woman in her late teens or twenties with Graves' ophthalmopathy. The CDR3 runs from the conserved cysteine through the conserved F or W. Each record gives: V gene, D gene, J gene, clone size, CDR3 DNA, CDR3 protein. A D gene is named only where the DNA matches it firmly. Size tells how often a clone was seen (once, few, many) or the class of an expanded clone, and some rows leave it out.

V: TRBV28; D: TRBD2; J: TRBJ2-2; size: many; DNA: TGTGCCAGCAGCAGTAGCGGGGGCACCGGGGAGCTGTTTTTT; CDR3: CASSSSGGTGELFF
V: TRBV28; D: TRBD2; J: TRBJ2-3; size: many; DNA: TGTGCCAGCAGTTTAGAACTAGCGGGGTCTTCAGATACGCAGTATTTT; CDR3: CASSLELAGSSDTQYF
V: TRBV12-3/TRBV12-4; D: NA; J: TRBJ2-2; size: many; DNA: TGTGCCAGCAGCCTGCGGGTTACCGGGGAGCTGTTTTTT; CDR3: CASSLRVTGELFF
V: TRBV7-2; D: NA; J: TRBJ1-1; size: many; DNA: TGTGCCAGCAGCTTGATGGGAGTGTCCACTGAAGCTTTCTTT; CDR3: CASSLMGVSTEAFF
V: TRBV29-1; D: NA; J: TRBJ2-7; size: many; DNA: TGCAGCGTATGCCTGGGGTTTTCCTACGAGCAGTACTTC; CDR3: CSVCLGFSYEQYF
V: TRBV28; D: TRBD1; J: TRBJ1-1; size: NA; DNA: TGTGCCAGCAAACAGGGGGCGGCTAACACTGAAGCTTTCTTT; CDR3: CASKQGAANTEAFF
V: TRBV4-1; D: NA; J: TRBJ2-5; size: many; DNA: TGCGCCAGCAGCCAAGTCGGGGAGGCGCCGGGGACCCAGTACTTC; CDR3: CASSQVGEAPGTQYF
V: TRBV6-5; D: TRBD1; J: TRBJ1-1; size: NA; DNA: TGTGCCAGCAGTTACTCGGGGACAGGGGGCGGCGTGTCCCTCACTGAAGCTTTCTTT; CDR3: CASSYSGTGGGVSLTEAFF
V: TRBV12-3/TRBV12-4; D: NA; J: TRBJ2-5; size: many; DNA: TGTGCCAGCCGCCGGGGGCGGGGCGAGACCCAGTACTTC; CDR3: CASRRGRGETQYF
V: TRBV28; D: TRBD1; J: TRBJ1-1; size: NA; DNA: TGTGCCAGCAGCAAGACAGGGGGCCGCCTGAACACTGAAGCTTTCTTT; CDR3: CASSKTGGRLNTEAFF
V: TRBV6-2/TRBV6-3; D: TRBD1; J: TRBJ1-1; size: many; DNA: TGTGCCAGCAGTACAGGGGGCGGGAACACTGAAGCTTTCTTT; CDR3: CASSTGGGNTEAFF
V: TRBV4-1; D: TRBD2; J: TRBJ2-2; size: few; DNA: TGCGCCAGCAGCCAACTGGACATGGGACTAGCGTCCGGGGAGCTGTTTTTT; CDR3: CASSQLDMGLASGELFF
V: TRBV4-1; D: TRBD2; J: TRBJ2-3; size: many; DNA: TGCGCCTCCATAGCGGGAGTCGACACAGATACGCAGTATTTT; CDR3: CASIAGVDTDTQYF
V: TRBV12-3/TRBV12-4; D: TRBD1; J: TRBJ2-1; size: many; DNA: TGTGCCAGCAGTTCGGGACAGCCAGGGTACAATGAGCAGTTCTTC; CDR3: CASSSGQPGYNEQFF
V: TRBV5-1; D: TRBD1; J: TRBJ1-1; size: many; DNA: TGCGCCAGCAGCTTGGCCCCCGACAGGGCTAACACTGAAGCTTTCTTT; CDR3: CASSLAPDRANTEAFF
V: TRBV6-2/TRBV6-3; D: TRBD2; J: TRBJ2-2; size: many; DNA: TGTGCCAGCAGTCGACTAGCGGGGGTGAACACCGGGGAGCTGTTTTTT; CDR3: CASSRLAGVNTGELFF
V: TRBV7-9; D: NA; J: TRBJ1-3; size: many; DNA: TGTGCCAGCAGCGATCTAAGGTCTGGAAACACCATATATTTT; CDR3: CASSDLRSGNTIYF
V: TRBV20-1; D: NA; J: TRBJ2-6; size: NA; DNA: TGCAGTGCTAGAATGGAGGCTGGGGCCAACGTCCTGACTTTC; CDR3: CSARMEAGANVLTF
V: TRBV20-1; D: TRBD2; J: TRBJ2-2; size: many; DNA: TGCAGTGCTAGAGGTTTTGGCGGGAGGACGAACACCGGGGAGCTGTTTTTT; CDR3: CSARGFGGRTNTGELFF
V: TRBV30; D: NA; J: TRBJ2-5; size: few; DNA: TGTGCCTGGAGTGTGGTGGAGACCCAGTACTTC; CDR3: CAWSVVETQYF
V: TRBV30; D: NA; J: TRBJ2-1; size: many; DNA: TGTGCCTGGAGTGTATCCGGCGGAAGCTCCTACAATGAGCAGTTCTTC; CDR3: CAWSVSGGSSYNEQFF
V: TRBV12-3/TRBV12-4; D: TRBD2; J: TRBJ2-1; size: many; DNA: TGTGCCAGCAGTCTATCTAGCGGGAGGGCTTATGAGCAGTTCTTC; CDR3: CASSLSSGRAYEQFF